This T cell receptor (beta chain) was identified during a study of metastatic and nonmetastatic thyroid tumors. Across the whole study: The authors compared repertoires across blood and tumor or nodule tissue from malignant and benign thyroid patients. Whole-study results and caveats: Malignant tumors reportedly showed significantly higher TCR beta diversity than benign nodules in both blood and tumor.

Original analysis: What underpinned the distant-metastasis classifier for papillary thyroid cancer was the set of CDR3 differences across clinicopathological groups. TCRdb ran MiXCR on the PCR reads. What appears here as the V and J calls and clone size reflects TCRdb's work, not the paper's. The data contain roughly 14,000 clones, 30% to 35% of them singletons. The sample holds many counts of this clone. What it binds is not known. Not a single patient had been given any form of treatment at any point before undergoing thyroid surgery. The V and J ends lost 3 bases and 7 bases, in that order; junction bases with no gene match: 7. Germline CDR1 reads MDHEN; CDR2 reads SYDVKM. CDR3 size: 16 residues.

The sequence came from a female donor with papillary thyroid cancer or a benign thyroid nodule (not recorded which). Some clones in this sample may be carry-over from other donors' samples. The chain joins TRBV28 to TRBJ1-6, with 9 bases identical to TRBD1. The sequenced material came from tumor tissue. Here the CDR3 reads CASSFRAGQGNSPLHF. The CDR3 bases are TGTGCCAGCAGTTTCAGGGCGGGACAGGGAAATTCACCCCTCCACTTT. Using reference TRBV28 and TRBJ1-6 for the parts outside the CDR3, the full variable domain is DVKVTQSSRYLVKRTGEKVFLECVQDMDHENMFWYRQDPGLGLRLIYFSYDVKMKEKGDIPEGYSVSREKKERFSLILESASTNQTSMYLCASSFRAGQGNSPLHFGNGTRLTVT.